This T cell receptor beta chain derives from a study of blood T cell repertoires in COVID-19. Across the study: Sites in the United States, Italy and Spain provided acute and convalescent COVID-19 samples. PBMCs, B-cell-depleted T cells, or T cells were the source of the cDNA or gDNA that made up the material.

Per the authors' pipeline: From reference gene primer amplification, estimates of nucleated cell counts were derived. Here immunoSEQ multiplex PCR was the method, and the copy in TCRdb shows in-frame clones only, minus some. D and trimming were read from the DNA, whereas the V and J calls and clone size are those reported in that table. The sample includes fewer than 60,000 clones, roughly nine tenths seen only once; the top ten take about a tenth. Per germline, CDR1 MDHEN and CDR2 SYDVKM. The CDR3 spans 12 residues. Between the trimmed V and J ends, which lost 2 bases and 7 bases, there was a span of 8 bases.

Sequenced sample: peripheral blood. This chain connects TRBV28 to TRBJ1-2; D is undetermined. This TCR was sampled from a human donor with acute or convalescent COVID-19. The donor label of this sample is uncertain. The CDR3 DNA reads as TGTGCCAGCAGTTTAGAGCGAGGTGGCTACACCTTC. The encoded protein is CASSLERGGYTF.